This TCR beta chain was identified in a study of T-cell reconstitution after alpha-beta-depleted transplantation in children. V was cut by 0 bases and J by 5 bases, with 14 bases left in between. From germline, CDR1 is LGHNA and CDR2 YNFKEQ. The CDR3 totals 15 residues. This clonotype was detected a few times. A library of TCRbeta sequences, prepared with unique molecular identifiers, was generated. Each CDR3 protein is one row after TCRdb ran MiXCR on the PCR reads. This table has over 550,000 distinct CDR3 sequences, roughly 10% appearing once. The V call is TRBV4-2, the J call TRBJ2-7; a possible D gene is TRBD2 (6 bases). This TCR was recovered from a human donor who donated a stem cell graft to a child with acute myeloid leukemia. Source: PBMCs from the stem cell graft donor, taken from the stem cell graft. CDR3 loop: CASSQEGLAQNEQYF. As DNA, the CDR3 is TGTGCCAGCAGCCAAGAAGGGCTAGCGCAGAACGAGCAGTACTTC.